A selection of T cell receptor beta chains follows, all from one sample in a study of beta chain features in type 1 diabetes. Profiling relied on immunoSEQ multiplex PCR, and the TCRdb table lists in-frame clones only, not all of them. The data contain 680,000 or so clones, about 14% of them singletons. Input material: naive CD4+ T cells from blood. The source is a man aged 18 to 29 in good health. Both conserved end residues are part of each CDR3. D genes are given only for firm matches. Not every row has a clone size; where given, it reads once, few, many or a size class.

CDR3 length,D gene,J gene,clone size,V gene,CDR3 DNA,CDR3 protein
12,TRBD2,TRBJ2-3,few,TRBV30,TGTGCCTATGGGGGGGGCACAGATACGCAGTATTTT,CAYGGGTDTQYF
15,.,TRBJ2-7,.,TRBV28,TGTGCCAGCAGTTTACCGTTAGCGCGAGCCTACGAGCAGTACTTC,CASSLPLARAYEQYF
13,.,TRBJ1-5,few,TRBV18,TGTGCCAGCTCATTAACGGTTTATCAGCCCCAGCATTTT,CASSLTVYQPQHF
15,TRBD2,TRBJ2-1,few,TRBV7-2,TGTGCCAGCAGCCTCAAGCGGGGGGTGTACAATGAGCAGTTCTTC,CASSLKRGVYNEQFF
18,.,TRBJ2-4,few,TRBV21-1,TGTGCCAGCAGCAAAGCGCGGACTAGCGGAATAGCCAAAAACATTCAGTACTTC,CASSKARTSGIAKNIQYF
14,.,TRBJ2-3,.,TRBV7-2,TGTGCCAGCAGCCCCGGACAGTTCACAGATACGCAGTATTTT,CASSPGQFTDTQYF
15,.,TRBJ2-1,.,TRBV28,TGTGCCAGCAGTTTTGAAAGACTCAGTTACAATGAGCAGTTCTTC,CASSFERLSYNEQFF
14,.,TRBJ2-7,.,TRBV27,TGTGCCAGCAGTTTATGGGACAACCCCTACGAGCAGTACTTC,CASSLWDNPYEQYF
15,.,TRBJ1-5,.,TRBV4-1,TGCGCCAGCAGCCAAGATTGGGACAACAATCAGCCCCAGCATTTT,CASSQDWDNNQPQHF
13,.,TRBJ1-5,.,TRBV28,TGTGCCAGCAGTTTATTAGGGGATCAGCCCCAGCATTTT,CASSLLGDQPQHF
19,TRBD2,TRBJ2-2,.,TRBV7-3,TGTGCCAGCAGCTTAAATCCCCCTGGACTAGCGGGAGGGAACGGGGAGCTGTTTTTT,CASSLNPPGLAGGNGELFF
14,.,TRBJ1-1,.,TRBV15,TGTGCCACCAGCAGAGGGATAGTAAACACTGAAGCTTTCTTT,CATSRGIVNTEAFF
14,.,TRBJ1-2,few,TRBV9,TGTGCCAGCAGCCCTGGGACGGAGAACTATGGCTACACCTTC,CASSPGTENYGYTF
17,.,TRBJ1-1,.,TRBV7-3,TGTGCCAGCAGCCGTGGGGTGGCGGACTTAGCGAACACTGAAGCTTTCTTT,CASSRGVADLANTEAFF
14,TRBD2,TRBJ2-1,few,TRBV4-2,TGTGCCAGCAGCCAAGAGCGGACTAGCGAGGAGCAGTTCTTC,CASSQERTSEEQFF
15,TRBD1,TRBJ2-5,.,TRBV9,TGTGCCAGCAGCGTAGAAACAGGGGGTTCGGAGACCCAGTACTTC,CASSVETGGSETQYF
15,.,TRBJ2-6,few,TRBV19,TGTGCCAGTAGTCCTGGGGGCTCCGGGGCCAACGTCCTGACTTTC,CASSPGGSGANVLTF
17,TRBD2,TRBJ2-6,.,TRBV9,TGTGCCAGCAGCGTACTAGCGGGCCCCTCTGGGGCCAACGTCCTGACTTTC,CASSVLAGPSGANVLTF
13,.,TRBJ1-1,few,TRBV9,TGTGCCAGCAGCGCCCGGGAGAACACTGAAGCTTTCTTT,CASSARENTEAFF
15,TRBD1,TRBJ2-1,few,TRBV27,TGTGCCAGCAGTTTAAGGTCGCAGGGGGCAAATGAGCAGTTCTTC,CASSLRSQGANEQFF
14,.,TRBJ1-1,few,TRBV7-2,TGTGCCAGCAGCTTAGCATTGGACCGCACTGAAGCTTTCTTT,CASSLALDRTEAFF
13,.,TRBJ2-1,few,TRBV6-4,TGTGCCAGCAGTGAGACAGCGCGCAATGAGCAGTTCTTC,CASSETARNEQFF
17,TRBD1,TRBJ2-3,.,TRBV4-1,TGCGCCAGCAGCCAAGTTTACCGAGACAGGGGTACAGATACGCAGTATTTT,CASSQVYRDRGTDTQYF
13,.,TRBJ1-2,few,TRBV7-2,TGTGCCAGCGGAACGCGGGGGGCGAATGGCTACACCTTC,CASGTRGANGYTF
16,.,TRBJ1-2,.,TRBV9,TGTGCCAGCAGCGTAGAAGCCCCAGCCCGGGGCTATGGCTACACCTTC,CASSVEAPARGYGYTF
13,.,TRBJ1-5,few,TRBV29-1,TGCAGCGTTGCAAAAGGTCAAAATCAGCCCCAGCATTTT,CSVAKGQNQPQHF
15,.,TRBJ2-5,few,TRBV6-5,TGTGCCAGCAGTTACTCGATAGGAGGGGGGGAGACCCAGTACTTC,CASSYSIGGGETQYF
17,.,TRBJ2-7,.,TRBV27,TGTGCCAGCAGTACATCCCGGACACTGAAGAGCTCCTACGAGCAGTACTTC,CASSTSRTLKSSYEQYF